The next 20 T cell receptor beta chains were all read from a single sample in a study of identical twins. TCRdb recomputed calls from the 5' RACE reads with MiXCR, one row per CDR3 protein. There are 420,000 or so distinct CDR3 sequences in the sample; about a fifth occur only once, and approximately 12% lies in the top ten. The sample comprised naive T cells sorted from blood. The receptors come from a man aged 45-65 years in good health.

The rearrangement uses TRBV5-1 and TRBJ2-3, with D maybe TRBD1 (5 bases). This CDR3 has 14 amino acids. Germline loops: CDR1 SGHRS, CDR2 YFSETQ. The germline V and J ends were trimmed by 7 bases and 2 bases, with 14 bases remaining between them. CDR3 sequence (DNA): TGCGCCAGCTCGAGACAGATTTCCACAGATACGCAGTATTTT. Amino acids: CASSRQISTDTQYF.

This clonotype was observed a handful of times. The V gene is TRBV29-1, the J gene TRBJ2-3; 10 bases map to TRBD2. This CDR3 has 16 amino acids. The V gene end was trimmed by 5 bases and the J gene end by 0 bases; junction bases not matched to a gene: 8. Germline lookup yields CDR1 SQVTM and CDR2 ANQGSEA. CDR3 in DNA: TGCAGCGTTCTAGCGGGAGTGTATTATAGCACAGATACGCAGTATTTT. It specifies CSVLAGVYYSTDTQYF.

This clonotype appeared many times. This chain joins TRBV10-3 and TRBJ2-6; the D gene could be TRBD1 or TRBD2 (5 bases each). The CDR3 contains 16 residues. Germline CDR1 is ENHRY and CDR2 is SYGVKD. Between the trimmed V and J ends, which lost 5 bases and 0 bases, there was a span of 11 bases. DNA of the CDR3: TGTGCCATCAGTAGGGGAGAGCACTCTGGGGCCAACGTCCTGACTTTC. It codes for CAISRGEHSGANVLTF.

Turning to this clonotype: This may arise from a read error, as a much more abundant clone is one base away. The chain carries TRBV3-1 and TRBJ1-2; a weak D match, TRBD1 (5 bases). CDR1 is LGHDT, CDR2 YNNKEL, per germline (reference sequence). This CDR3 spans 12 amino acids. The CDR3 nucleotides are TGTGCCTGCAGCTACGGGACGGATGGCTACACCTTC. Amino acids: CACSYGTDGYTF.

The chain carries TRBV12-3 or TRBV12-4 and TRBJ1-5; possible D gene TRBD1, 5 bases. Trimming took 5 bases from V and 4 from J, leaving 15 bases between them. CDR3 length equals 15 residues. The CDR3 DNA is TGTGCCAGCAGTCCCCCGGGACCCCTGAATCAGCCCCAGCATTTT. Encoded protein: CASSPPGPLNQPQHF.

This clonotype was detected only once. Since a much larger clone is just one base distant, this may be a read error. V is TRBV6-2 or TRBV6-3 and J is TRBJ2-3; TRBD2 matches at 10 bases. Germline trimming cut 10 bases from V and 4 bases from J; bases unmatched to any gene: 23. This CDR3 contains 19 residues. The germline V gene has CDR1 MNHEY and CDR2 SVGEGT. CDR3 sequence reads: CATWEGRTSGGRGADTQYF. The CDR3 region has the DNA TGTGCCACCTGGGAGGGAAGGACTAGCGGAGGGAGAGGGGCAGATACGCAGTATTTT.

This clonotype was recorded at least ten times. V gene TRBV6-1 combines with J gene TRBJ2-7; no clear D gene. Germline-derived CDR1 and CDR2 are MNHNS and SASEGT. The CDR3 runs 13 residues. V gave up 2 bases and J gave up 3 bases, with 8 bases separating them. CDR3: CASSERIGYEQYF. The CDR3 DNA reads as TGTGCCAGCAGTGAACGTATCGGCTACGAGCAGTACTTC.

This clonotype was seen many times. The CDR3 sequence is CASSLQTGTDTQYF. The CDR3 DNA is TGTGCCAGCAGCTTGCAGACAGGAACAGATACGCAGTATTTT. The rearrangement uses TRBV5-5 and TRBJ2-3, with a weak D call TRBD1 (6 bases). In germline, CDR1 is SGHKS, CDR2 YYEKEE (reference sequence). The CDR3 is 14 residues long. The V end was cut by 1 base, the J end by 3 bases, with 9 bases between. The variable domain in full, completed from reference TRBV5-5 and TRBJ2-3, reads DAGVTQSPTHLIKTRGQQVTLRCSPISGHKSVSWYQQVLGQGPQFIFQYYEKEERGRGNFPDRFSARQFPNYSSELNVNALLLGDSALYLCASSLQTGTDTQYFGPGTRLTVL.

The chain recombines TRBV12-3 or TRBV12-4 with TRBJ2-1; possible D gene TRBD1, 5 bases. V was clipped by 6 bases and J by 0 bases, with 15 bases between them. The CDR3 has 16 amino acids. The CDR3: CASSLQGTSSYNEQFF. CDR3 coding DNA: TGTGCCAGCAGCTTGCAGGGAACCAGCTCCTACAATGAGCAGTTCTTC.

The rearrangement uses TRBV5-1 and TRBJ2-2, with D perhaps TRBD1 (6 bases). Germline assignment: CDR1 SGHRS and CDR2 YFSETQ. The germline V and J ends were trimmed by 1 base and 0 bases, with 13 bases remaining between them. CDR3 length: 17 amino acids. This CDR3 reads CASSLNPGTSNTGELFF. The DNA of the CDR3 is TGCGCCAGCAGCTTGAATCCCGGGACATCGAACACCGGGGAGCTGTTTTTT.

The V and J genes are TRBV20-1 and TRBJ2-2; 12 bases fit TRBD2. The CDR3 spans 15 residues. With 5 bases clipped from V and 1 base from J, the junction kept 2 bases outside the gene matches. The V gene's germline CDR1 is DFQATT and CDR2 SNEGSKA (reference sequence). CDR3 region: CSARLAGENTGELFF. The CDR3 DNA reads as TGCAGTGCTCGACTAGCGGGGGAGAACACCGGGGAGCTGTTTTTT.

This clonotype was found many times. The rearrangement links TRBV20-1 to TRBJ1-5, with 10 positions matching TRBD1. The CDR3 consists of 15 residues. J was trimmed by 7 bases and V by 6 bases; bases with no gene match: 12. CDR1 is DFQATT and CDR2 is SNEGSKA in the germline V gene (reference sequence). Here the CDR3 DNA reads TGCAGTGCCCTCGGATGGGACAGGGGTCAACAGCCCCAGCATTTT. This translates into CSALGWDRGQQPQHF.

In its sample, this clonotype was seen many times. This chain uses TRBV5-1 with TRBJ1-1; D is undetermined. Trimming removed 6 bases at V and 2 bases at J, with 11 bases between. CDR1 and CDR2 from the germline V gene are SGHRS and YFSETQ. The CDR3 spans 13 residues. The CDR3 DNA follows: TGCGCCAGCAAAGGGAACAGCAACACTGAAGCTTTCTTT. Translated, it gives CASKGNSNTEAFF.

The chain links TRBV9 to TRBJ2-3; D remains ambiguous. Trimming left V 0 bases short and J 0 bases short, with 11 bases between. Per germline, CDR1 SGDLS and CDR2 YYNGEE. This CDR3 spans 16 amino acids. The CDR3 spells CASSVAETPSTDTQYF. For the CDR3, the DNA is TGTGCCAGCAGCGTAGCAGAGACACCTAGCACAGATACGCAGTATTTT. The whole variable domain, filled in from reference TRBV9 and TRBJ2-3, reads DSGVTQTPKHLITATGQRVTLRCSPRSGDLSVYWYQQSLDQGLQFLIQYYNGEERAKGNILERFSAQQFPDLHSELNLSSLELGDSALYFCASSVAETPSTDTQYFGPGTRLTVL.

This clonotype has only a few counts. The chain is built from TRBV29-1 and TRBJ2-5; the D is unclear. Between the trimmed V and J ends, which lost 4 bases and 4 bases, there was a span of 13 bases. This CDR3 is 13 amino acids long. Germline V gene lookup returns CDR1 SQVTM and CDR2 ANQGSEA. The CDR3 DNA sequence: TGCAGCGTTGGAGAGGTTACGGGAGAGACCCAGTACTTC. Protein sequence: CSVGEVTGETQYF.

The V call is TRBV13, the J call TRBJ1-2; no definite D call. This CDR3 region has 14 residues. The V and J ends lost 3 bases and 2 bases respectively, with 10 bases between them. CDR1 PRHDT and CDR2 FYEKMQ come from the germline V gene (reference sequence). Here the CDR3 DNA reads TGTGCCAGCAGCTTGGACCCTCGGAACTATGGCTACACCTTC. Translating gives CASSLDPRNYGYTF.

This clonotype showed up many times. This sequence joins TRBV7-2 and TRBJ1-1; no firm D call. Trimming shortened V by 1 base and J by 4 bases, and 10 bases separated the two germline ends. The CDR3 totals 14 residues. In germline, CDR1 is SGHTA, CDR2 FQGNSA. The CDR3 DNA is TGTGCCAGCAGCTTAGTTGGCGGTGGCACTGAAGCTTTCTTT. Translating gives CASSLVGGGTEAFF.

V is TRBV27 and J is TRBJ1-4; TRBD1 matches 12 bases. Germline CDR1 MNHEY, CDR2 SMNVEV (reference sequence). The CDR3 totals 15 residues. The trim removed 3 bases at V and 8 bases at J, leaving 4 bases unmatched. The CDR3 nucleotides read TGTGCCAGCAGTTTCCGGGACAGGGGGCAGGAAAAACTGTTTTTT. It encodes CASSFRDRGQEKLFF.

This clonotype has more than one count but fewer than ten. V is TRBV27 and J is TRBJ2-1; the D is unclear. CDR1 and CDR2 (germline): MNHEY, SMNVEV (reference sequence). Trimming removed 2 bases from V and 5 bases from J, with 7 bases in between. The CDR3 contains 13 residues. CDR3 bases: TGTGCCAGCAGTTTACTGGAAGACAATGAGCAGTTCTTC. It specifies CASSLLEDNEQFF.

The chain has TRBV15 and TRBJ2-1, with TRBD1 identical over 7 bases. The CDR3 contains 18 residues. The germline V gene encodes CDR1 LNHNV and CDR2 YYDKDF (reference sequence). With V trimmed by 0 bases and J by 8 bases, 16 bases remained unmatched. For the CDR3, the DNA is TGTGCCACCAGCAGAGATAGCAGGGGGAAGAATTTGGGTTATGAGCAGTTCTTC. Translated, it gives CATSRDSRGKNLGYEQFF.